This T cell receptor beta chain originates from a study of cytomegalovirus exposure and HLA in healthy donors. The data were produced by immunoSEQ multiplex PCR, yet TCRdb's version contains in-frame clones alone and is incomplete. This table has 76,000 or so clones, approximately 95% appearing once. The TCR was taken from a woman aged 18-29 years in good health and CMV-seropositive. Material: PBMCs.

The CDR3 sequence is CASSLGRAYEQFF. The CDR3 DNA sequence: TGCGCCAGCAGCTTGGGGAGGGCCTACGAGCAGTTCTTC. The rearrangement uses TRBV5-1 and TRBJ2-1; tentative D call: TRBD2 (6 bases). Germline V gives CDR1 SGHRS, CDR2 YFSETQ. V lost 0 bases and J lost 10, with 11 bases in between. CDR3 length: 13 residues.